A selection of T cell receptor beta chains follows, all from one sample in a study of shared clonotypes between healthy human individuals. Using immunoSEQ multiplex PCR, the repertoire was profiled, and TCRdb retains in-frame clones only, with some absent. Seen here are some 490,000 clones, 70% to 80% observed once, and the top ten hold about 12%. The specimen was PBMCs. The source of these receptors is a woman aged 40-49 years in good health. Some clones in this sample may be carry-over from other donors' samples. The conserved cysteine and the conserved F or W are not part of the CDR3 here.

cdr3_length	j_call	v_call	cdr3_aa
15	TRBJ1-1	TRBV15	ATSRGDTITGDTEAF
12	TRBJ1-2	TRBV19	ASSIGQGPYGYT
12	TRBJ2-3	TRBV5-4	ASSSRQGIDTQY
14	TRBJ2-7	TRBV18	ASSLGTSGGSYEQY
9	TRBJ2-7	TRBV18	ASSPTYEQY
13	TRBJ1-1	TRBV2	ASSPTVTLNTEAF
12	TRBJ1-1	TRBV4-2	ASSQSGPNTEAF
12	TRBJ2-2	TRBV18	ASSPGLITGELF
13	TRBJ1-5	TRBV6-1	ASSESGGGVKPQH
12	TRBJ2-5	TRBV18	ASSPAPAQETQY
12	TRBJ2-7	TRBV4-3	ASSQDVLVGEQY
12	TRBJ1-2	TRBV5-4	ASSLDRGSYGYT
12	TRBJ2-1	TRBV2	ASSVNREAGEQF
12	TRBJ2-5	TRBV11-3	ASSLGGFGETQY
14	TRBJ2-1	TRBV6-6	ASSYPGQAGSNEQF
16	TRBJ2-7	TRBV9	ASSPLRVVAGEGCEQY
12	TRBJ1-3	TRBV7-9	ASSLDTSGNTIY
13	TRBJ1-5	TRBV18	ASSPGQAGNQPQH
11	TRBJ1-2	TRBV27	ASSPGQGGGYT
13	TRBJ2-4	TRBV6-5	ASSSTSGRPSIQY
11	TRBJ1-2	TRBV4-1	ASSPRQGVGYT
13	TRBJ1-4	TRBV28	ASSSAGATNEKLF
12	TRBJ1-1	TRBV19	ASSIPGIVTEAF
16	TRBJ2-1	TRBV5-6	ASSWPRRRGLSYNEQF
11	TRBJ2-3	TRBV7-7	ASSLVGSDTQY
14	TRBJ2-5	TRBV28	ASSPWTGLYQETQY
12	TRBJ2-5	TRBV27	ASSVRGRWETQY
14	TRBJ2-1	TRBV19	ASSIRTSGSYNEQF
12	TRBJ1-2	TRBV27	ASSTRDRLYGYT